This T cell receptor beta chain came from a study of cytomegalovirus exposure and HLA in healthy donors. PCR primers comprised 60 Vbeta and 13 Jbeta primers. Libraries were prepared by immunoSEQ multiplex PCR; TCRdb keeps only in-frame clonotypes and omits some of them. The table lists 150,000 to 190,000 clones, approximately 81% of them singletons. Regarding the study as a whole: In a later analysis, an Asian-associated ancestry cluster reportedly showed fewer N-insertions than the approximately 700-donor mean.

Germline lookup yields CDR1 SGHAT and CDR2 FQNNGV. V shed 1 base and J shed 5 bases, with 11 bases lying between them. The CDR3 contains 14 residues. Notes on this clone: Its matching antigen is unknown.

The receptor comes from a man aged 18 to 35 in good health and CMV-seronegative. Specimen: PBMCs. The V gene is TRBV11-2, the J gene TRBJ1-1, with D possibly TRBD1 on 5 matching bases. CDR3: CASSLGGPWTEAFF. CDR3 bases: TGTGCCAGCAGCTTAGGGGGCCCATGGACTGAAGCTTTCTTT.